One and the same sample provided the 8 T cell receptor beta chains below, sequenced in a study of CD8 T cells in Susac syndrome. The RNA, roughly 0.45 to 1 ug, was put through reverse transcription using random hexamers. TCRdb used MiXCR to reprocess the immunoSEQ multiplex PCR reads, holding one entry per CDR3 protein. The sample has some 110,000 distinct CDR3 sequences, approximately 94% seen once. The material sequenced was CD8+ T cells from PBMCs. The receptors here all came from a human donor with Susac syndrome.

The CDR3 coding sequence is TGCAGTGCTAGTTCCCGACCGGGGGGATCTAGGGGGGAGACCCAGTACTTC. Translating gives CSASSRPGGSRGETQYF. V and J are TRBV20-1 and TRBJ2-5; possibly TRBD2 for D (7 bases). CDR3 size: 17 residues. Between the trimmed V and J ends, which lost 3 bases and 5 bases, there was a span of 25 bases. Germline V lookup: CDR1 DFQATT, CDR2 SNEGSKA (reference sequence).

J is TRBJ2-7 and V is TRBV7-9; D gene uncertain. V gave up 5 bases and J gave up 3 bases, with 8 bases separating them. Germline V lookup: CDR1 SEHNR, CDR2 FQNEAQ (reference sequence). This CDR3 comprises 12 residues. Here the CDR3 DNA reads TGTGCCAGCAGCGGTGACGGCTACGAGCAGTACTTC. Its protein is CASSGDGYEQYF. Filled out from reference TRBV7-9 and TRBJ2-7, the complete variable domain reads DTGVSQNPRHKITKRGQNVTFRCDPISEHNRLYWYRQTLGQGPEFLTYFQNEAQLEKSRLLSDRFSAERPKGSFSTLEIQRTEQGDSAMYLCASSGDGYEQYFGPGTRLTVT.

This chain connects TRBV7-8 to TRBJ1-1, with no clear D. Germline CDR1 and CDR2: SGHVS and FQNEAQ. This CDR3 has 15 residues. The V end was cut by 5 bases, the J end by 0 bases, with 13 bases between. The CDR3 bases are TGTGCCAGCAGCCTTGACTTTGGGATGAACACTGAAGCTTTCTTT. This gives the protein CASSLDFGMNTEAFF.

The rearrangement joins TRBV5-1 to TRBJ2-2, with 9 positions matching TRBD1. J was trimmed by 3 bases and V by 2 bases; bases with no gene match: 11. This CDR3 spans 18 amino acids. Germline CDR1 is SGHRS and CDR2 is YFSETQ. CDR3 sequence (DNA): TGCGCCAGCAGCTTTGCATTGTCGCGGACAGGGGACACCGGGGAGCTGTTTTTT. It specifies CASSFALSRTGDTGELFF.

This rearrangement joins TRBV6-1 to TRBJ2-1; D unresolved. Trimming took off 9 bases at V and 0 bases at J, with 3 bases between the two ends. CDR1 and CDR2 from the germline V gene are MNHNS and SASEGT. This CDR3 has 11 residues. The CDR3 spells CARGSYNEQFF. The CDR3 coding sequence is TGTGCCAGGGGCTCCTACAATGAGCAGTTCTTC.

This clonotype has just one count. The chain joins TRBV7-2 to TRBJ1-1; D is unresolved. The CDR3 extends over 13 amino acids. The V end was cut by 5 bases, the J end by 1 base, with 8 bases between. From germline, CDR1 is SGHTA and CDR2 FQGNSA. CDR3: CASSPGPNTEAFF. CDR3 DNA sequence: TGTGCCAGCAGCCCGGGCCCGAACACTGAAGCTTTCTTT. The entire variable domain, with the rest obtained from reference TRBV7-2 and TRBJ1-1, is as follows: GAGVSQSPSNKVTEKGKDVELRCDPISGHTALYWYRQSLGQGLEFLIYFQGNSAPDKSGLPSDRFSAERTGGSVSTLTIQRTQQEDSAVYLCASSPGPNTEAFFGQGTRLTVV.

This CDR3 reads CSVGLAGRGKYNEQFF. The CDR3 coding sequence is TGCAGCGTTGGGCTAGCGGGGCGCGGGAAATACAATGAGCAGTTCTTC. This chain joins TRBV29-1 and TRBJ2-1; 9 bases are shared with TRBD2. The CDR3 length is 16 residues. J was trimmed by 4 bases and V by 4 bases; bases with no gene match: 11. Germline V gene data show CDR1 as SQVTM and CDR2 as ANQGSEA.

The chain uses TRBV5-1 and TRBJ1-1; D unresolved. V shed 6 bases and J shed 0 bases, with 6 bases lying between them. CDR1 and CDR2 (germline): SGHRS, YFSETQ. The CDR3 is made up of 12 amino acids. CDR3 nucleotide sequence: TGCGCCAGCATCGGGTTGAACACTGAAGCTTTCTTT. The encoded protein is CASIGLNTEAFF.